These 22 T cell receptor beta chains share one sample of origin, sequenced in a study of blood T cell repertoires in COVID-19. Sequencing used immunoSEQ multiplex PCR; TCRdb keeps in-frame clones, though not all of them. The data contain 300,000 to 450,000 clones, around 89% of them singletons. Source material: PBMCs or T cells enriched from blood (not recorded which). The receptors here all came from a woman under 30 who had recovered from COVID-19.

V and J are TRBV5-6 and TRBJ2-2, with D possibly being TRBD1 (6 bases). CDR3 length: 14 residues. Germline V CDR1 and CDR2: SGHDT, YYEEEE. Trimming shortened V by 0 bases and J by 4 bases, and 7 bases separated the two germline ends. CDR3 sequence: CASSLEGGTGELFF. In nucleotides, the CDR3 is TGTGCCAGCAGCTTGGAAGGGGGCACCGGGGAGCTGTTTTTT.

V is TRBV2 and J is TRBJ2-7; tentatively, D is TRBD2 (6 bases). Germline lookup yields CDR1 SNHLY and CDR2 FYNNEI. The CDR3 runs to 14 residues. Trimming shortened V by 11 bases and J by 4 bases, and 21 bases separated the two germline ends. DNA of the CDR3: TGTGCCGCGAGTAGCGGTAATGGCGGGTACGAGCAGTACTTC. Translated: CAASSGNGGYEQYF.

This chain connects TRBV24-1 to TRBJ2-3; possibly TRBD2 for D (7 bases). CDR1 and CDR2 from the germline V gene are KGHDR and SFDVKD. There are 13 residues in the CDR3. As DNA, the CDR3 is TGTGAATGCGGGGGCGAATGCACAGATACGCAGTATTTT. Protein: CECGGECTDTQYF.

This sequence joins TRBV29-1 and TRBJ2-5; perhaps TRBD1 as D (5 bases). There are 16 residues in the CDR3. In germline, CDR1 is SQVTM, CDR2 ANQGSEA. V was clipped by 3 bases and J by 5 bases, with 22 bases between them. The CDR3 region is CSVEVLTGRAFETQYF. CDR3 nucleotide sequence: TGCAGCGTTGAGGTTTTGACGGGCAGGGCCTTCGAGACCCAGTACTTC. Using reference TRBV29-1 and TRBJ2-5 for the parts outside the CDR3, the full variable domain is SAVISQKPSRDICQRGTSLTIQCQVDSQVTMMFWYRQQPGQSLTLIATANQGSEATYESGFVIDKFPISRPNLTFSTLTVSNMSPEDSSIYLCSVEVLTGRAFETQYFGPGTRLLVL.

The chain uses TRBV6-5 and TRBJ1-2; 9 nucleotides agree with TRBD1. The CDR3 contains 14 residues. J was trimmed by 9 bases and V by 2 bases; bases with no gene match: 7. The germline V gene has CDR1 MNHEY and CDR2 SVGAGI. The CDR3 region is CASSYSRDRESYTF. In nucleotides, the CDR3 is TGTGCCAGCAGTTACAGCCGGGACAGGGAAAGCTACACCTTC.

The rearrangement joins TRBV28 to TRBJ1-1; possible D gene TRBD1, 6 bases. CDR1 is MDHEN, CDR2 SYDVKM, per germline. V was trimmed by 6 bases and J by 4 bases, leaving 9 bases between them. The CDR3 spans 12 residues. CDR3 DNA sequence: TGTGCCAGCAGCCCAGGGGCCACTGAAGCTTTCTTT. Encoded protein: CASSPGATEAFF.

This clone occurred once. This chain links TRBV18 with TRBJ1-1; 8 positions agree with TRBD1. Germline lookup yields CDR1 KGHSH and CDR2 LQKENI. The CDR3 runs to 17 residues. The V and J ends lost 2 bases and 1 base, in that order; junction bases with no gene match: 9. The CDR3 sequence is CASSPGQGGRANTEAFF. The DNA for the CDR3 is TGTGCCAGCTCACCAGGACAGGGAGGACGCGCGAACACTGAAGCTTTCTTT.

The CDR3 protein is CASSLDRGNPIDTQYF. The CDR3 bases are TGTGCCAGCAGCTTAGACAGGGGGAACCCTATTGATACGCAGTATTTT. The chain couples TRBV11-2 to TRBJ2-3; 7 bases fit TRBD1. Germline CDR1 reads SGHAT; CDR2 reads FQNNGV. Trimming at V came to 0 bases and at J to 6 bases, leaving 9 bases not matched to a gene. The CDR3 contains 16 residues.

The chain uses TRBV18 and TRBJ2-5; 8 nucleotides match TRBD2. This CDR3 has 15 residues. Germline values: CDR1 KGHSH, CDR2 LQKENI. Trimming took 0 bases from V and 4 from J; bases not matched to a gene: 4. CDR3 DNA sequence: TGTGCCAGCTCACCACCAGGACTAGCCCCAGAGACCCAGTACTTC. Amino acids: CASSPPGLAPETQYF.

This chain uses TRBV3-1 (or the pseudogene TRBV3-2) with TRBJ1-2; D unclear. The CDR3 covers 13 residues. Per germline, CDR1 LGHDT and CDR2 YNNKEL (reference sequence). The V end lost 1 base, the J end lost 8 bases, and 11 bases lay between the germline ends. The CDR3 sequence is CASSQAVHRGYTF. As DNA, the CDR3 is TGTGCCAGCAGCCAAGCTGTTCACCGGGGCTACACCTTC.

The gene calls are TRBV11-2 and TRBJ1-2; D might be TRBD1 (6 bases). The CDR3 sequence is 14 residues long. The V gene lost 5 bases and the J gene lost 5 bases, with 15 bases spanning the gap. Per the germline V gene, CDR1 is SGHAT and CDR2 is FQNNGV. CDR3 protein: CASSRFGQPYGYTF. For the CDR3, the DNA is TGTGCCAGCAGCCGATTCGGACAGCCGTATGGCTACACCTTC.

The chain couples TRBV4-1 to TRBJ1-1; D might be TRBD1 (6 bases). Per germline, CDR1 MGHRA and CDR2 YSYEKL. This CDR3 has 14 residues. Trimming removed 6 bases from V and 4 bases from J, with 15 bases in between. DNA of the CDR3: TGCGCCAGCAGACAGTCGCAGGGGACCACTGAAGCTTTCTTT. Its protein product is CASRQSQGTTEAFF.

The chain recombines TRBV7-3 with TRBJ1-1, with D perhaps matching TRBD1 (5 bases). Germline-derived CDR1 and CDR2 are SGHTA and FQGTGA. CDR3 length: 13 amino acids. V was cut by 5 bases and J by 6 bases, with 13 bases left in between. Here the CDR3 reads CASSPQGVAEAFF. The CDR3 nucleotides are TGTGCCAGCAGCCCCCAAGGGGTCGCTGAAGCTTTCTTT.

The CDR3 protein is CASCTATGDNEKLFF. The CDR3 DNA follows: TGTGCCAGCTGTACCGCGACAGGGGATAATGAAAAACTGTTTTTT. The V gene is TRBV2, the J gene TRBJ1-4, with 8 nucleotides matching TRBD1. The CDR3 loop spans 15 amino acids. The junction had 9 bases not matched to a gene; V was cut back by 8 bases and J by 4 bases. In germline, CDR1 is SNHLY, CDR2 FYNNEI.

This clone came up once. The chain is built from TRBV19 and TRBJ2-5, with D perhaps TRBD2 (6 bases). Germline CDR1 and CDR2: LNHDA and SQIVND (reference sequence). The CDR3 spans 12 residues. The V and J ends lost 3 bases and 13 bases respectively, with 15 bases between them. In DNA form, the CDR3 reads TGTGCCAGTAGTATGGAGGGAGCGCGCCCGTACTTC. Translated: CASSMEGARPYF.

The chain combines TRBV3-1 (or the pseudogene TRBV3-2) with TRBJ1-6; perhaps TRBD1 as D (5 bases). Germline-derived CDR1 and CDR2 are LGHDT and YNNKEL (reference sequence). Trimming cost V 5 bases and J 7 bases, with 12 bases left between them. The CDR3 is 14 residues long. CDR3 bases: TGTGCCAGCAGCGCTCGACGGGGGAATTCACCCCTCCACTTT. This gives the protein CASSARRGNSPLHF.

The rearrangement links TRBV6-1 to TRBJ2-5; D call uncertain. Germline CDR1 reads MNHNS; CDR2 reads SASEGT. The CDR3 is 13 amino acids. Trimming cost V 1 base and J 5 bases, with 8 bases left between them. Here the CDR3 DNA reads TGTGCCAGCAGTGAAGGAGGTGGGGAGACCCAGTACTTC. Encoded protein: CASSEGGGETQYF.

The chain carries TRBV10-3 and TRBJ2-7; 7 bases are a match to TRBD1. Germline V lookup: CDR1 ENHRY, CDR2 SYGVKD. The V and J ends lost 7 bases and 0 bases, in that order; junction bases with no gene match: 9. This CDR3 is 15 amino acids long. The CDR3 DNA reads TGTGCCATCACCGAGAGGACAGGCAGCTCCTACGAGCAGTACTTC. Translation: CAITERTGSSYEQYF.

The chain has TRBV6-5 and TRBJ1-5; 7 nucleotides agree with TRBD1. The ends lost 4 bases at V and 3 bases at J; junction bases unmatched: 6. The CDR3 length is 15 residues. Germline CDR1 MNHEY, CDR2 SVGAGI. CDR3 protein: CASSFGTAPNQPQHF. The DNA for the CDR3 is TGTGCCAGCAGTTTCGGGACAGCTCCCAATCAGCCCCAGCATTTT.

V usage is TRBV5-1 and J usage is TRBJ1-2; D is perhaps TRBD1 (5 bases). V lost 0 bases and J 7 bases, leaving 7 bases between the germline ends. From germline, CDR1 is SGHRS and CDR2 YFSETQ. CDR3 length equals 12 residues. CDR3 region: CASSLEGFGYTF. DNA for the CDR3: TGCGCCAGCAGCTTGGAGGGGTTTGGCTACACCTTC.

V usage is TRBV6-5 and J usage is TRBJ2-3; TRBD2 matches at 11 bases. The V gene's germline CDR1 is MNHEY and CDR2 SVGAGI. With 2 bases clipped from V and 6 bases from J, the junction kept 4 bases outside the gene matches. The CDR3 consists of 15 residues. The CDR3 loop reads CASSYKASGGDTQYF. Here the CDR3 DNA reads TGTGCCAGCAGTTACAAGGCTAGCGGGGGGGATACGCAGTATTTT.

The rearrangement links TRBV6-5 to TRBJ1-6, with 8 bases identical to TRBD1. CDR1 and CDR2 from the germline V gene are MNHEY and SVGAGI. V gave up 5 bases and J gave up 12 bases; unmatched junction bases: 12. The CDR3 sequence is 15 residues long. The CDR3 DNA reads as TGTGCCAGCAGTAGACCCACGACAGGGGTGGGACCCCTCCACTTT. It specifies CASSRPTTGVGPLHF.